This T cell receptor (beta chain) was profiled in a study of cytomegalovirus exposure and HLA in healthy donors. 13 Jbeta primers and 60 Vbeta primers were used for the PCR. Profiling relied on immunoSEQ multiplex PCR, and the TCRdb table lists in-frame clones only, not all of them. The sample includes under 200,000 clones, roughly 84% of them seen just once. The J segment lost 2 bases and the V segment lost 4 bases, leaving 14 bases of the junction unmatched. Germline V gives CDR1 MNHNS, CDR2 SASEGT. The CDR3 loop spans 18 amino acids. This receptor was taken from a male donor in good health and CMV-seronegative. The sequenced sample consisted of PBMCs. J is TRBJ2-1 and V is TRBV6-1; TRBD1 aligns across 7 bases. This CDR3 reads CASSAGQKNLFAYNEQFF. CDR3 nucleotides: TGTGCCAGCAGTGCGGGACAGAAAAATTTATTCGCCTACAATGAGCAGTTCTTC.